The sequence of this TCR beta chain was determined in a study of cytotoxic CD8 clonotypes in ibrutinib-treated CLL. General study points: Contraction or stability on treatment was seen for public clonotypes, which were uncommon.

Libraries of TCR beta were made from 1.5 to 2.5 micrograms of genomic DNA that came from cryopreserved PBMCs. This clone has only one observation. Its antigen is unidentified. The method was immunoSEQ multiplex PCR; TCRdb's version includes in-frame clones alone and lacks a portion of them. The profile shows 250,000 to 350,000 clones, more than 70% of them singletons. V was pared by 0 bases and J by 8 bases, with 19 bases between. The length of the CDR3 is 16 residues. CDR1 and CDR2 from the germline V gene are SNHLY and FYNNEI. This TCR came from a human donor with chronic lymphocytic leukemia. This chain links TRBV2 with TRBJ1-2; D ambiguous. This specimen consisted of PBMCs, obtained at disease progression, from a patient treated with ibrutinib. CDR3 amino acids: CASSEAAGNGLYGYTF. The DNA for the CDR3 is TGTGCCAGCAGTGAAGCGGCGGGGAACGGCCTCTACGGCTACACCTTC. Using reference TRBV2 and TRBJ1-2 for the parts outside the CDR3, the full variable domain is EPEVTQTPSHQVTQMGQEVILRCVPISNHLYFYWYRQILGQKVEFLVSFYNNEISEKSEIFDDQFSVERPDGSNFTLKIRSTKLEDSAMYFCASSEAAGNGLYGYTFGSGTRLTVV.